This is a list of T cell receptor beta chains from one sample in a study of blood T cell repertoires in COVID-19. The method was immunoSEQ multiplex PCR; TCRdb's version includes in-frame clones alone and lacks a portion of them. The sample contains 450,000 to 600,000 clones, roughly 87% of which appear only once. The source material was PBMCs or T cells enriched from blood (not recorded which). These receptors all come from a young woman who had recovered from COVID-19. Each CDR3 is given with its conserved first and last residue. Fields, in order: V gene, clone size, D gene, J gene, CDR3 DNA, CDR3 protein. D genes are given only for firm matches. Clone size is shown for a subset of rows, as once, few, many or a class of expanded clone.

TRBV28	-	-	TRBJ1-5	TGTGCCAGCAGTTCAAGGTACGGGGACAATCAGCCCCAGCATTTT	CASSSRYGDNQPQHF
TRBV10-2	-	-	TRBJ2-3	TGCGCCAGCAGGCCAGGGACTAGCACAGATACGCAGTATTTT	CASRPGTSTDTQYF
TRBV19	-	TRBD1	TRBJ2-3	TGTGCCAGTAGTATCTCGGGACAGGGGCAGAATACGCAGTATTTT	CASSISGQGQNTQYF
TRBV27	-	-	TRBJ1-6	TGTGCCAGCAGACCCTCGGAGGGAGACTATAATTCACCCCTCCACTTT	CASRPSEGDYNSPLHF
TRBV10-2	-	-	TRBJ2-5	TGCGCCAGCAGTGAGATTCTCGGGGTGGACCCCACCCAGTACTTC	CASSEILGVDPTQYF
TRBV7-9	-	TRBD2	TRBJ2-1	TGTGCCAGCAGCTTAAGCCCCAGCGGGGGCTCAATGGATGAGCAGTTCTTC	CASSLSPSGGSMDEQFF
TRBV12-3/TRBV12-4	few	-	TRBJ1-1	TGTGCCACCTTGCGCAGGGCTAACACTGAAGCTTTCTTT	CATLRRANTEAFF
TRBV6-5	-	TRBD1	TRBJ1-2	TGTGCCAGCGCCTGGGACAGAAACTATGGCTACACCTTC	CASAWDRNYGYTF
TRBV30	-	-	TRBJ1-1	TGTGCCTGGAGAGGGGCTGGGACACCCAGGGCTTTCTTT	CAWRGAGTPRAFF
TRBV18	-	-	TRBJ1-1	TGTGCCAGCTCCCCAACCACAGGTTTGGGGAACACTGAAGCTTTCTTT	CASSPTTGLGNTEAFF
TRBV29-1	-	-	TRBJ2-4	TGCAGCGTTGGACTGCTAGCCAAAAACATTCAGTACTTC	CSVGLLAKNIQYF
TRBV12-3/TRBV12-4	few	-	TRBJ1-3	TGTGCCAGCAGTCCCCAGGGAAACACCATATATTTT	CASSPQGNTIYF
TRBV19	-	TRBD1	TRBJ2-3	TGTGCCAGTAGTACAGGGGGAAGCACAGATACGCAGTATTTT	CASSTGGSTDTQYF
TRBV6-4	once	-	TRBJ2-1	TGTGCCAGCAGTGAGGAGACTGACAATGAGCAGTTCTTC	CASSEETDNEQFF
TRBV6-5	-	TRBD1	TRBJ2-1	TGTGCCAGCAGGTCCGGGACAGGGGGCCGGGATGAGCAGTTCTTC	CASRSGTGGRDEQFF
TRBV27	-	-	TRBJ1-6	TGTGCCAGCATTGGCAGGGTGGGTTCACCCCTCCACTTT	CASIGRVGSPLHF
TRBV7-6	-	TRBD1	TRBJ1-2	TGTGCCAGCAGCGGATGGGACAGCTATGGCTACACCTTC	CASSGWDSYGYTF
TRBV7-9	-	TRBD1	TRBJ1-2	TGTGCCAGCAGCTTGGGACAGGGAGAGGACTATGGCTACACCTTC	CASSLGQGEDYGYTF
TRBV10-3	-	TRBD2	TRBJ2-3	TGTGCCATTTCGAGCGGGGGGGCCGGAGCAGATACGCAGTATTTT	CAISSGGAGADTQYF
TRBV28	once	TRBD1	TRBJ1-2	TGTGCCAGCAGTCGACTCCGGGACAGGGACCATTATGGCTACACCTTC	CASSRLRDRDHYGYTF
TRBV7-2	-	-	TRBJ2-3	TGTGCCAGCAGCTTAGTAGTGGGCAGCACAGATACGCAGTATTTT	CASSLVVGSTDTQYF
TRBV30	-	-	TRBJ1-6	TGTGCCTGGAGTGTACTAGTCTCCTATAATTCACCCCTCCACTTT	CAWSVLVSYNSPLHF
TRBV11-2	-	TRBD1	TRBJ2-6	TGTGCCAGCAGTCGTACTGGACAGGCCTACCCTGGGGCCAACGTCCTGACTTTC	CASSRTGQAYPGANVLTF
TRBV7-2	-	-	TRBJ1-2	TGTGCCAGCAGCTTAAGGGGGGGAGATGGCTACACCTTC	CASSLRGGDGYTF
TRBV2	-	TRBD1	TRBJ1-2	TGTGCCAGCAGCGTGGGACAGCTACATGGCTACACCTTC	CASSVGQLHGYTF
TRBV12-5	-	-	TRBJ1-6	TGTGCTAGTGCCGCGAGGGTGGACAATTCACCCCTCCACTTT	CASAARVDNSPLHF
TRBV20-1	-	-	TRBJ1-1	TGCAGTGCCGGTACGAACACTGAAGCTTTCTTT	CSAGTNTEAFF
TRBV20-1	-	-	TRBJ2-1	TGCAGTGCACCTCAAGGGGGTGAGCAGTTCTTC	CSAPQGGEQFF
TRBV10-3	-	-	TRBJ1-3	TGTGCCATCAGTGGTGGAGCGGGGGCAGCCTCTGGAAACACCATATATTTT	CAISGGAGAASGNTIYF
TRBV29-1	-	TRBD2	TRBJ2-2	TGCAGCGTTAAGAGGGAGGGTAACACCGGGGAGCTGTTTTTT	CSVKREGNTGELFF
TRBV9	-	TRBD1	TRBJ1-1	TGTGCCAGCAGCGCCCCGTCTGACAGGGAGAGTATTCAAGCTTTCTTT	CASSAPSDRESIQAFF
TRBV19	-	-	TRBJ2-2	TGTGCCACCTTGACTACCTATGACGGGGAGCTGTTTTTT	CATLTTYDGELFF
TRBV21-1	-	-	TRBJ2-1	-	CASSKVGGGSYNEQFF
TRBV5-6	-	-	TRBJ1-1	TGTGCCAGCAGCTTGACAGGGATTTTCTCGGAAGCTTTCTTT	CASSLTGIFSEAFF
TRBV10-1	-	-	TRBJ2-5	TGCGCCAGCAGTCCCCAGATCCAAGAGACCCAGTACTTC	CASSPQIQETQYF
TRBV2	few	-	TRBJ1-1	TGTGCCAGCAGGGGGGAGGGTGGCGGCACTGAAGCTTTCTTT	CASRGEGGGTEAFF
TRBV18	-	TRBD1	TRBJ2-1	TGTGCCAGCTCACCCGACACAGGGGGCTACAATGAGCAGTTCTTC	CASSPDTGGYNEQFF
TRBV7-2	-	-	TRBJ2-7	TGTGCCAGCAGCCTAACTAAGCTGTCCTCCTACGAGCAGTACTTC	CASSLTKLSSYEQYF
TRBV5-8	-	-	TRBJ1-6	TGTGCCAGCAGCCGAGATGACTATAATTCACCCCTCCACTTT	CASSRDDYNSPLHF
TRBV30	-	-	TRBJ1-6	TGTGCCTGGAGTGGCGAGGCAGATAATTCACCCCTCCACTTT	CAWSGEADNSPLHF
TRBV18	-	-	TRBJ2-1	TGTGCCAGCTCACCACCGACCAGGGACAATGAGCAGTTCTTC	CASSPPTRDNEQFF
TRBV2	-	TRBD1	TRBJ1-1	TGTGCCAGCCCCAACCCGGGACAGGGGGGAGCTTTCTTT	CASPNPGQGGAFF
TRBV6-4	-	TRBD2	TRBJ2-1	TGTGCCAGAACAGTTTCAGCGGGGGGGTACAATGAGCAGTTCTTC	CARTVSAGGYNEQFF
TRBV6-2/TRBV6-3	few	-	TRBJ1-2	TGTGCCAGCAGTTACGAGGGAGACCGGGCGGACTATGGCTACACCTTC	CASSYEGDRADYGYTF
TRBV19	-	TRBD1	TRBJ1-2	TGTGCCAGTAGGGCCGATGGACAGGGTATTTCGGACTATGGCTACACCTTC	CASRADGQGISDYGYTF
TRBV5-4	-	TRBD1	TRBJ1-2	TGTGCCAGCAGCTTGGGGGACAGGCGCCACTATGGCTACACCTTC	CASSLGDRRHYGYTF
TRBV27	-	TRBD2	TRBJ2-5	TGTGCCAGCAGTTCGAGCGGGGGTGGTGAGACCCAGTACTTC	CASSSSGGGETQYF
TRBV6-1	few	-	TRBJ2-7	TGTGCCAGCAGTGAGGGGGGACAGTCCTTATACGAGCAGTACTTC	CASSEGGQSLYEQYF
TRBV5-4	few	TRBD1	TRBJ1-2	TGTGCCAGCAGCTTCCAGGACAGGGCGTCTGGCTACACCTTC	CASSFQDRASGYTF